Following are 11 T cell receptor beta chains from one sample sequenced in a study of blood T cell repertoires in COVID-19. Assay: immunoSEQ multiplex PCR; the TCRdb copy retains only in-frame clones and omits some. The data show 190,000 or so clones, with 65% to 90% seen just once and around 11% held by the top ten. The sequencing sample was made of PBMCs or T cells enriched from blood (not recorded which). The origin of the receptors is a man aged 35-49 years who had recovered from COVID-19.

V and J are TRBV4-1 and TRBJ1-5; D is unresolved. The CDR3 contains 16 residues. Per the germline V gene, CDR1 is MGHRA and CDR2 is YSYEKL. Trimming took 0 bases from V and 3 from J, leaving 12 bases between them. As DNA, the CDR3 is TGCGCCAGCAGCCAAGATCCCAGGCAGAACAATCAGCCCCAGCATTTT. As protein: CASSQDPRQNNQPQHF.

This chain uses TRBV3-1 (or the pseudogene TRBV3-2) with TRBJ1-4; D not resolved. V lost 3 bases and J 6 bases, leaving 14 bases between the germline ends. This CDR3 is built from 15 residues. Looked up from germline, CDR1 is LGHDT and CDR2 is YNNKEL (reference sequence). The CDR3 DNA is TGTGCCAGCAGCCACAACGATCTTCGAGATGAAAAACTGTTTTTT. It yields the protein CASSHNDLRDEKLFF.

The CDR3 sequence: CSVEGGPYGYTF. In DNA, the CDR3 is TGCAGCGTTGAGGGGGGGCCCTATGGCTACACCTTC. The rearrangement joins TRBV29-1 to TRBJ1-2, with a weak D call TRBD1 (6 bases). Trimming pared 3 bases from V and 4 bases from J, leaving 9 bases between. The CDR3 has 12 amino acids. Germline V CDR1 and CDR2: SQVTM, ANQGSEA.

V usage is TRBV6-2 or TRBV6-3 and J usage is TRBJ1-1; TRBD1 agrees at 9 bases. The CDR3 is 17 residues long. Trimming cost V 0 bases and J 0 bases; bases outside gene matches: 5. Germline V gene lookup returns CDR1 MNHEY and CDR2 SVGEGT. CDR3 DNA sequence: TGTGCCAGCAGTTACTCGGGACAGGGAGGTTTGAACACTGAAGCTTTCTTT. This encodes CASSYSGQGGLNTEAFF.

The V call is TRBV29-1, the J call TRBJ2-3; 8 nucleotides align to TRBD1. Trimming removed 0 bases from V and 0 bases from J; junction bases left unmatched: 2. Germline V gene lookup returns CDR1 SQVTM and CDR2 ANQGSEA. This CDR3 is 15 amino acids long. The CDR3 spells CSVEETGASTDTQYF. The CDR3 coding sequence is TGCAGCGTTGAAGAGACAGGGGCTAGCACAGATACGCAGTATTTT.

The chain employs TRBV28 and TRBJ2-6; D may be TRBD2 (7 bases). CDR1 and CDR2 from the germline V gene are MDHEN and SYDVKM. With 11 bases removed from V and 0 bases from J, the gap between germline ends came to 14 bases. The CDR3 consists of 15 residues. The CDR3 sequence: CAGSRGGSGANVLTF. The CDR3 DNA reads TGTGCCGGATCGAGGGGGGGCTCTGGGGCCAACGTCCTGACTTTC.

The chain combines TRBV10-1 with TRBJ1-5, with TRBD1 as a possible D gene (6 bases). Germline lookup yields CDR1 WNHNN and CDR2 SYGVQD (reference sequence). V lost 6 bases and J lost 5, with 8 bases in between. The CDR3 sequence is 12 residues long. The CDR3 DNA is TGCGCCAGCAGAACAGGGCATCAGCCCCAGCATTTT. Encoded protein: CASRTGHQPQHF.

V gene TRBV11-1 combines with J gene TRBJ2-3, with 9 nucleotides matching TRBD1. Germline V gene sequence: CDR1 SGHAT, CDR2 FQDESV (reference sequence). CDR3 size: 15 residues. V was clipped by 5 bases and J by 4 bases; unmatched bases: 7. The CDR3 here is CASSIQGARADTQYF. DNA of the CDR3: TGTGCCAGCAGCATACAGGGGGCGAGGGCAGATACGCAGTATTTT.

This clone was detected only a few times. J is TRBJ2-1 and V is TRBV6-5; TRBD2 matches at 12 bases. The J segment lost 8 bases and the V segment lost 1 base, leaving 3 bases of the junction unmatched. The CDR3 spans 15 residues. Germline V gene sequence: CDR1 MNHEY, CDR2 SVGAGI. The CDR3 protein is CASSYWTSGEDEQFF. CDR3 nucleotide sequence: TGTGCCAGCAGTTACTGGACTAGCGGGGAAGATGAGCAGTTCTTC.

The genes are TRBV27 and TRBJ2-7; 10 positions agree with TRBD2. V dropped 5 bases and J dropped 3; count of bases not matched to a gene: 4. This CDR3 is 14 amino acids long. CDR1 MNHEY and CDR2 SMNVEV come from the germline V gene (reference sequence). The CDR3 spells CASSLAGALYEQYF. In DNA form, the CDR3 reads TGTGCCAGCAGTCTAGCGGGAGCCCTCTACGAGCAGTACTTC.

The chain has TRBV5-4 and TRBJ1-3, with D possibly matching TRBD1 (6 bases). The germline V and J ends were trimmed by 0 bases and 4 bases, with 11 bases remaining between them. The CDR3 sequence is 15 residues long. In germline, CDR1 is SGHNT, CDR2 YYREEE (reference sequence). The CDR3 loop reads CASSLDREPGNTIYF. The DNA for the CDR3 is TGTGCCAGCAGCTTGGACAGGGAGCCCGGAAACACCATATATTTT. Combining the CDR3 with reference TRBV5-4 and TRBJ1-3 gives the whole variable domain ETGVTQSPTHLIKTRGQQVTLRCSSQSGHNTVSWYQQALGQGPQFIFQYYREEENGRGNFPPRFSGLQFPNYSSELNVNALELDDSALYLCASSLDREPGNTIYFGEGSWLTVV.